Below, 30 T cell receptor beta chains from the same sample are listed, as sequenced in a study of cytomegalovirus exposure and HLA in healthy donors. 13 Jbeta primers and 60 Vbeta primers were used for the PCR. Using immunoSEQ multiplex PCR, the repertoire was profiled, and TCRdb retains in-frame clones only, with some absent. The repertoire includes some 150,000 clones, approximately 9% of them detected once, and 1.8% sits in the top ten. The sample comprised PBMCs. The receptors were sampled from a male donor in good health and CMV-seronegative.

The rearrangement joins TRBV28 to TRBJ1-2; TRBD1 agrees at 8 bases. CDR1 and CDR2 from the germline V gene are MDHEN and SYDVKM. Germline trimming cut 5 bases from V and 5 bases from J; bases unmatched to any gene: 7. CDR3 length: 14 amino acids. The CDR3 reads CASSLGQGAYGYTF. The CDR3 DNA reads TGTGCCAGCAGTCTCGGACAGGGCGCTTATGGCTACACCTTC.

This clone was observed a handful of times. The chain employs TRBV5-4 and TRBJ2-3; D gene ambiguous. The CDR3 runs 16 residues. Trimming stripped 0 bases from V and 1 base from J, with 12 bases between. Germline V lookup: CDR1 SGHNT, CDR2 YYREEE (reference sequence). CDR3 DNA: TGTGCCAGCAGCTTGGCCGCGACGGGTCGCACAGATACGCAGTATTTT. Protein sequence: CASSLAATGRTDTQYF. Complete variable domain (other parts from reference TRBV5-4 and TRBJ2-3): ETGVTQSPTHLIKTRGQQVTLRCSSQSGHNTVSWYQQALGQGPQFIFQYYREEENGRGNFPPRFSGLQFPNYSSELNVNALELDDSALYLCASSLAATGRTDTQYFGPGTRLTVL.

This clone has more than one count but fewer than ten. This chain links TRBV7-9 with TRBJ1-1; D not resolved. The CDR3 has 13 amino acids. Looked up from germline, CDR1 is SEHNR and CDR2 is FQNEAQ (reference sequence). Trimming removed 5 bases from V and 4 bases from J, with 11 bases in between. CDR3 region: CASSREGSTEAFF. In DNA form, the CDR3 reads TGTGCCAGCAGCCGTGAAGGGAGCACTGAAGCTTTCTTT.

This clone was counted between two and nine times. The chain has TRBV7-2 and TRBJ2-1, with D hard to call. The CDR3 runs 15 residues. The V and J ends lost 1 base and 2 bases respectively, with 9 bases between them. Germline CDR1 reads SGHTA; CDR2 reads FQGNSA. The CDR3 nucleotides read TGTGCCAGCAGCTTAGACCCGGGTCCCTACAATGAGCAGTTCTTC. Its protein product is CASSLDPGPYNEQFF.

This chain links TRBV6-5 with TRBJ2-1; 8 bases are a match to TRBD2. The CDR3 spans 15 residues. Germline V CDR1 and CDR2: MNHEY, SVGAGI. V trimming: 2 bases; J trimming: 7 bases; junction bases outside the gene matches: 7. The CDR3 region has the DNA TGTGCCAGCAGTTACGAGCGGGGGACGAGGAATGAGCAGTTCTTC. Translated: CASSYERGTRNEQFF.

This clone was found a few times. V gene TRBV7-2 combines with J gene TRBJ2-2, with D perhaps matching TRBD1 (6 bases). The CDR3 covers 16 residues. V lost 4 bases and J lost 0, with 12 bases in between. Germline V gene lookup returns CDR1 SGHTA and CDR2 FQGNSA. CDR3 region: CASSSGQSPNTGELFF. CDR3 sequence (DNA): TGTGCCAGCAGCTCTGGACAGTCCCCGAACACCGGGGAGCTGTTTTTT.

This clone has just a few counts. A junction end diverges from the germline sequence, so it may reflect a read error. This CDR3 reads CASSLGGGARSAF. The DNA of the CDR3 is TGTGCCAGCAGCCTGGGGGGAGGGGCTCGCTCCGCCTTC. This sequence joins TRBV7-9 and TRBJ1-2; possible D gene TRBD1, 5 bases. The germline V gene encodes CDR1 SEHNR and CDR2 FQNEAQ (reference sequence). The CDR3 is made up of 13 amino acids. Variable domain in full (rest from reference TRBV7-9 and TRBJ1-2): DTGVSQNPRHKITKRGQNVTFRCDPISEHNRLYWYRQTLGQGPEFLTYFQNEAQLEKSRLLSDRFSAERPKGSFSTLEIQRTEQGDSAMYLCASSLGGGARSAFGSGTRLTVV.

In this sample, this clone turned up a few times. V gene TRBV9 combines with J gene TRBJ1-4; no firm D call. V lost 4 bases, J lost 2 bases, and 15 bases lay in between. CDR1 SGDLS and CDR2 YYNGEE come from the germline V gene. The CDR3 contains 16 residues. CDR3 sequence reads: CASSPVEGRTNEKLFF. The CDR3 DNA reads TGTGCCAGCAGCCCAGTGGAGGGAAGGACTAATGAAAAACTGTTTTTT.

This chain joins TRBV7-2 and TRBJ1-5, with 9 bases identical to TRBD1. In germline, CDR1 is SGHTA, CDR2 FQGNSA. Germline trimming cut 2 bases from V and 6 bases from J; bases unmatched to any gene: 2. This CDR3 contains 14 residues. CDR3 sequence reads: CASSLTGGLQPQHF. The CDR3 coding sequence is TGTGCCAGCAGCTTAACAGGGGGCCTTCAGCCCCAGCATTTT.

V and J are TRBV27 and TRBJ1-5; D remains unclear. V was cut by 3 bases and J by 0 bases, with 6 bases left in between. Germline loops: CDR1 MNHEY, CDR2 SMNVEV (reference sequence). The CDR3 has 14 amino acids. CDR3 sequence: CASSFSNSNQPQHF. The CDR3 DNA reads TGTGCCAGCAGTTTCAGTAATAGCAATCAGCCCCAGCATTTT.

The rearrangement links TRBV15 to TRBJ2-5; D possibly corresponds to TRBD1 (5 bases). This CDR3 is built from 15 residues. Trimming stripped 0 bases from V and 3 bases from J, with 11 bases between. In germline, CDR1 is LNHNV, CDR2 YYDKDF (reference sequence). As DNA, the CDR3 is TGTGCCACCAGCAGAGAAAAAGACAGAGAAGAGACCCAGTACTTC. It encodes CATSREKDREETQYF. Supplemented by reference TRBV15 and TRBJ2-5, the full variable domain reads DAMVIQNPRYQVTQFGKPVTLSCSQTLNHNVMYWYQQKSSQAPKLLFHYYDKDFNNEADTPDNFQSRRPNTSFCFLDIRSPGLGDTAMYLCATSREKDREETQYFGPGTRLLVL.

The chain has TRBV4-3 and TRBJ2-3; D is unclear. V lost 0 bases and J lost 6, with 16 bases in between. Germline V gives CDR1 LGHNA, CDR2 YSLEER. The CDR3 has 16 amino acids. CDR3 DNA: TGCGCCAGCAGCCAAGATTGGGTAGCCTCCGGGGATACGCAGTATTTT. This translates into CASSQDWVASGDTQYF.

This clone was detected a few times. The DNA for the CDR3 is TGTGCCTGGAGTTTTACAGGCCGGTCTGGAAACACCATATATTTT. Translating gives CAWSFTGRSGNTIYF. This sequence joins TRBV30 and TRBJ1-3; perhaps TRBD1 as D (5 bases). CDR3 size: 15 residues. Germline loops: CDR1 GTSNPN, CDR2 SVGIG (reference sequence). With 2 bases removed from V and 1 base from J, the gap between germline ends came to 12 bases.

This clone was picked up a small number of times. Other DNA sequences in the same sample also yield this CDR3. This CDR3 reads CASSLGQYNEQFF. Here the CDR3 DNA reads TGTGCCAGCAGCCTTGGACAGTACAATGAGCAGTTCTTC. The genes are TRBV7-2 and TRBJ2-1; maybe TRBD1 (6 bases). Germline assignment: CDR1 SGHTA and CDR2 FQGNSA. This CDR3 has 13 amino acids. The V and J ends lost 5 bases and 4 bases respectively, with 9 bases between them.

This clone has just a few counts. The rearrangement joins TRBV7-2 to TRBJ1-3, with no clear D. The germline gives CDR1 SGHTA, CDR2 FQGNSA. The V and J ends lost 5 bases and 4 bases respectively, with 21 bases between them. There are 17 residues in the CDR3. The CDR3 coding sequence is TGTGCCAGCAGCCCCCGTCAGGCTCCACGGTGGGGAAACACCATATATTTT. The encoded protein is CASSPRQAPRWGNTIYF.

This clone was observed a few times. CDR3 amino acids: CASSSQGWGNEQFF. DNA for the CDR3: TGTGCCAGCAGTTCACAGGGTTGGGGCAATGAGCAGTTCTTC. V is TRBV27 and J is TRBJ2-1, with D perhaps TRBD1 (6 bases). Germline loops: CDR1 MNHEY, CDR2 SMNVEV (reference sequence). Trimming shortened V by 4 bases and J by 6 bases, and 13 bases separated the two germline ends. This CDR3 is built from 14 residues.

Points on this clone: This CDR3 is also generated by other DNA sequences in the sample. The chain couples TRBV30 to TRBJ1-3; the D gene is possibly TRBD1 (6 bases). Germline V gene sequence: CDR1 GTSNPN, CDR2 SVGIG (reference sequence). V was trimmed by 2 bases and J by 0 bases, leaving 17 bases between them. The CDR3 is 17 amino acids. CDR3 region: CAWSTSGAGSSGNTIYF. The CDR3 DNA sequence: TGTGCCTGGAGTACATCAGGGGCAGGCTCCTCTGGAAACACCATATATTTT.

V gene TRBV27 combines with J gene TRBJ1-3; 7 bases are shared with TRBD1. With V trimmed by 3 bases and J by 8 bases, 4 bases remained unmatched. CDR1 and CDR2 from the germline V gene are MNHEY and SMNVEV (reference sequence). The CDR3 is 13 residues long. CDR3 DNA sequence: TGTGCCAGCAGTTTCAGGGGGGCCGACACCATATATTTT. It encodes CASSFRGADTIYF.

This clone was recorded a few times. The chain employs TRBV29-1 and TRBJ1-1; perhaps TRBD1 as D (6 bases). The CDR3 extends over 12 amino acids. V lost 8 bases and J 4 bases, leaving 14 bases between the germline ends. Germline V gives CDR1 SQVTM, CDR2 ANQGSEA. The CDR3, as DNA: TGCAGCTCAACCCTGGGGGCCACTGAAGCTTTCTTT. Translation gives CSSTLGATEAFF.

The chain couples TRBV9 to TRBJ2-1, with TRBD2 matching 11 bases. Looked up from germline, CDR1 is SGDLS and CDR2 is YYNGEE. The CDR3 sequence is 15 residues long. Trimming at V came to 2 bases and at J to 13 bases, leaving 11 bases not matched to a gene. The CDR3 loop reads CASSVGTSGLPTQFF. The DNA of the CDR3 is TGTGCCAGCAGCGTGGGGACTAGCGGTCTTCCCACCCAGTTCTTC.

This clone was counted only a few times. The chain carries TRBV7-9 and TRBJ1-5; weak D call: TRBD1 (5 bases). Trimming stripped 5 bases from V and 1 base from J, with 12 bases between. Germline V gene lookup returns CDR1 SEHNR and CDR2 FQNEAQ (reference sequence). CDR3 length: 15 residues. The CDR3 DNA reads as TGTGCCAGCAGCCCGCAGGGAGGGAGCAATCAGCCCCAGCATTTT. Its translation: CASSPQGGSNQPQHF.

DNA for the CDR3: TGTGCCAGCAGCTTAGATGGGGGCCGCGAGCAGTACTTC. It is translated as CASSLDGGREQYF. The chain joins TRBV11-3 to TRBJ2-7; D is perhaps TRBD1 (6 bases). Germline loops: CDR1 SGHNT, CDR2 YENEEA. Deletions cut 0 bases from V and 6 bases from J, with 9 bases between. The CDR3 runs to 13 residues.

Only a few counts were recorded for this clone. The chain employs TRBV28 and TRBJ1-2; D call uncertain. Germline lookup yields CDR1 MDHEN and CDR2 SYDVKM. The V gene lost 6 bases and the J gene lost 7 bases, with 15 bases spanning the gap. The CDR3 is made up of 13 amino acids. The chain's CDR3 is CASSPSGSGGYTF. CDR3 nucleotides: TGTGCCAGCAGCCCCAGCGGGTCGGGTGGCTACACCTTC.

There are a few counts of this clone. The V and J genes are TRBV7-2 and TRBJ2-3; 8 positions agree with TRBD2. Germline V gene lookup returns CDR1 SGHTA and CDR2 FQGNSA. The CDR3 has 14 amino acids. V was pared by 5 bases and J by 4 bases, with 5 bases of the junction left unmatched. The CDR3 DNA reads as TGTGCCAGCAGCCTACGGCGGGGGGCAGATACGCAGTATTTT. This gives the protein CASSLRRGADTQYF. The whole variable domain, filled in from reference TRBV7-2 and TRBJ2-3, reads GAGVSQSPSNKVTEKGKDVELRCDPISGHTALYWYRQSLGQGLEFLIYFQGNSAPDKSGLPSDRFSAERTGGSVSTLTIQRTQQEDSAVYLCASSLRRGADTQYFGPGTRLTVL.

This clone appeared a few times. In nucleotides, the CDR3 is TGTGCCAGCAGTGAAATCCTACCTCGGGCAGGGGGGTACTCTGGAAACACCATATATTTT. Encoded protein: CASSEILPRAGGYSGNTIYF. The chain couples TRBV6-1 to TRBJ1-3, with TRBD1 matching over 7 bases. With 2 bases clipped from V and 0 bases from J, the junction kept 16 bases outside the gene matches. Germline CDR1 and CDR2: MNHNS and SASEGT. The CDR3 runs to 20 residues.

The chain has TRBV7-5 and TRBJ1-2; whether TRBD1, the table's D call, matches the DNA was not checked. TRBV7-5 is flagged as a pseudogene. CDR3 length: 14 amino acids. The CDR3 spells CARSPVGARYGYTF. CDR3 DNA sequence: TGTGCCAGAAGCCCCGTGGGGGCCAGGTATGGCTACACCTTC.

V is TRBV5-4 and J is TRBJ1-6; possible D gene TRBD1, 5 bases. The CDR3 has 16 amino acids. Looked up from germline, CDR1 is SGHNT and CDR2 is YYREEE (reference sequence). The V and J ends lost 1 base and 7 bases respectively, with 15 bases between them. The DNA of the CDR3 is TGTGCCAGCAGCTTGTTGGGGGACTTTCCGAATTCACCCCTCCACTTT. Protein: CASSLLGDFPNSPLHF.

The rearrangement uses TRBV28 and TRBJ1-1; D is ambiguous. Per germline, CDR1 MDHEN and CDR2 SYDVKM. Trimming removed 3 bases from V and 7 bases from J, with 12 bases in between. The CDR3 consists of 13 residues. The CDR3 bases are TGTGCCAGCAGTTTCTTGGAGGATGGTGAAGCTTTCTTT. It encodes CASSFLEDGEAFF.

In its sample, this clone was seen a few times. V and J are TRBV28 and TRBJ1-2; tentative D call: TRBD1 (6 bases). V lost 6 bases and J lost 4, with 15 bases in between. The CDR3 extends over 14 amino acids. CDR1 is MDHEN, CDR2 SYDVKM, per germline. The CDR3 loop reads CASSRGGRLYGYTF. For the CDR3, the DNA is TGTGCCAGCAGCCGGGGGGGGCGACTCTATGGCTACACCTTC.

The J gene is TRBJ2-2, the V gene TRBV5-4, with 7 bases lining up with TRBD2. Losses at the gene ends were 3 bases for V and 6 bases for J; bases not matched to a gene: 8. This CDR3 is 15 amino acids long. Germline-derived CDR1 and CDR2 are SGHNT and YYREEE (reference sequence). CDR3 DNA: TGTGCCAGCAGCTGCTCTCCAGCGGGGTCCGGGGAGCTGTTTTTT. It yields the protein CASSCSPAGSGELFF.